This passage covers 19 T cell receptor beta chains from one sample sequenced in a study of OX40 agonist ivuxolimab in advanced cancers. The method was immunoSEQ multiplex PCR; TCRdb's version includes in-frame clones alone and lacks a portion of them. The sample shows about 88,000 clones, approximately 89% of them seen only once. The specimen was CD4+ or CD8+ T cells sorted from blood, collected in a trial of the OX40 agonist ivuxolimab. These receptors were obtained from an adult with an advanced solid tumor such as melanoma, head and neck, liver or kidney cancer.

This clone was counted once. The chain couples TRBV11-2 to TRBJ1-6; perhaps TRBD1 as D (6 bases). In germline, CDR1 is SGHAT, CDR2 FQNNGV. The CDR3 covers 18 residues. With 7 bases removed from V and 4 bases from J, the gap between germline ends came to 23 bases. CDR3 nucleotide sequence: TGTGCCAGCACCACCAGAGGAGTACGGGGGCGGTATAATTCACCCCTCCACTTT. Its translation is CASTTRGVRGRYNSPLHF.

J is TRBJ2-5 and V is TRBV5-1, with no clear D. CDR1 and CDR2 from the germline V gene are SGHRS and YFSETQ. The V gene lost 1 base and the J gene lost 4 bases, with 8 bases spanning the gap. The CDR3 runs to 13 residues. The CDR3 DNA reads as TGCGCCAGCAGCTTGAAGGGTGGAGAGACCCAGTACTTC. Its protein product is CASSLKGGETQYF. Based on the CDR3 plus reference TRBV5-1 and TRBJ2-5, the full variable domain is KAGVTQTPRYLIKTRGQQVTLSCSPISGHRSVSWYQQTPGQGLQFLFEYFSETQRNKGNFPGRFSGRQFSNSRSEMNVSTLELGDSALYLCASSLKGGETQYFGPGTRLLVL.

The J gene is TRBJ2-3, the V gene TRBV9; D is uncertain. From germline, CDR1 is SGDLS and CDR2 YYNGEE. Trimming removed 4 bases at V and 5 bases at J, with 14 bases between. This CDR3 is built from 14 residues. CDR3 region: CASSPHIVGDTQYF. The DNA of the CDR3 is TGTGCCAGCAGCCCACATATAGTGGGAGATACGCAGTATTTT. The complete variable domain, with remaining parts taken from reference TRBV9 and TRBJ2-3, reads DSGVTQTPKHLITATGQRVTLRCSPRSGDLSVYWYQQSLDQGLQFLIQYYNGEERAKGNILERFSAQQFPDLHSELNLSSLELGDSALYFCASSPHIVGDTQYFGPGTRLTVL.

This rearrangement joins TRBV5-1 to TRBJ2-3; either TRBD1 or TRBD2 may supply D (5 bases each). The V end lost 4 bases, the J end lost 3 bases, and 21 bases lay between the germline ends. This CDR3 has 17 amino acids. The V gene's germline CDR1 is SGHRS and CDR2 YFSETQ. The CDR3, as DNA: TGCGCCAGCAGCGCCCTCCCGGGACGAGGAAGGACAGATACGCAGTATTTT. It is translated as CASSALPGRGRTDTQYF.

This rearrangement joins TRBV30 to TRBJ2-7; D is possibly TRBD2 (5 bases). The CDR3 length is 13 residues. The germline CDR1 and CDR2 sequences are GTSNPN and SVGIG (reference sequence). The V end was cut by 3 bases, the J end by 3 bases, with 12 bases between. The CDR3 here is CAWSSDSLYEQYF. Here the CDR3 DNA reads TGTGCCTGGAGCTCGGACTCGCTCTACGAGCAGTACTTC.

The chain carries TRBV15 and TRBJ2-5, with D perhaps matching TRBD1 or TRBD2 (5 bases each). Between the trimmed V and J ends, which lost 0 bases and 5 bases, there was a span of 13 bases. Germline loops: CDR1 LNHNV, CDR2 YYDKDF (reference sequence). The CDR3 sequence is 15 residues long. CDR3 sequence: CATSREGEKWETQYF. The CDR3 coding sequence is TGTGCCACCAGCAGAGAAGGGGAGAAATGGGAGACCCAGTACTTC.

This clone was detected only once. The chain has TRBV7-3 and TRBJ1-2; perhaps TRBD1 as D (6 bases). This CDR3 is built from 13 residues. Germline V CDR1 and CDR2: SGHTA, FQGTGA. V was pared by 2 bases and J by 8 bases, with 12 bases between. CDR3 in amino acids: CASSLYRDDGYTF. The CDR3 DNA sequence: TGTGCCAGCAGCTTATACAGGGATGACGGCTACACCTTC.

The chain couples TRBV18 to TRBJ1-2; D possibly corresponds to TRBD1 (5 bases). Germline loops: CDR1 KGHSH, CDR2 LQKENI. V gave up 2 bases and J gave up 3 bases, with 10 bases separating them. This CDR3 is 14 amino acids long. The CDR3 is CASSPGGADYGYTF. The CDR3 bases are TGTGCCAGCTCACCAGGCGGGGCCGACTATGGCTACACCTTC.

J is TRBJ2-7 and V is TRBV6-5; 10 nucleotides line up with TRBD2. Per germline, CDR1 MNHEY and CDR2 SVGAGI. CDR3 size: 15 residues. The trim removed 3 bases at V and 5 bases at J, leaving 7 bases unmatched. CDR3 sequence: CASSYRSGRGHEQYF. The CDR3 region has the DNA TGTGCCAGCAGTTATCGCAGCGGGAGGGGGCACGAGCAGTACTTC.

In its sample, this clone was seen a few times. The genes are TRBV7-9 and TRBJ1-4, with a tentative D call TRBD1 (6 bases). Germline CDR1 is SEHNR and CDR2 is FQNEAQ (reference sequence). Trimming shortened V by 5 bases and J by 4 bases, and 17 bases separated the two germline ends. There are 16 residues in the CDR3. Here the CDR3 reads CASSPKHREGNEKLFF. The CDR3 DNA follows: TGTGCCAGCAGCCCAAAGCACAGGGAAGGTAATGAAAAACTGTTTTTT. Looking up the rest from reference TRBV7-9 and TRBJ1-4 gives the full variable domain: DTGVSQNPRHKITKRGQNVTFRCDPISEHNRLYWYRQTLGQGPEFLTYFQNEAQLEKSRLLSDRFSAERPKGSFSTLEIQRTEQGDSAMYLCASSPKHREGNEKLFFGSGTQLSVL.

The CDR3 bases are TGTGCCAGCAGTTTCCTCGGGTTGAGTCTTTCCTCTGGGGCCAACGTCCTGACTTTC. Protein: CASSFLGLSLSSGANVLTF. The rearrangement uses TRBV27 and TRBJ2-6, with D uncertain. Germline lookup yields CDR1 MNHEY and CDR2 SMNVEV (reference sequence). This CDR3 contains 19 residues. The V and J ends lost 3 bases and 0 bases respectively, with 18 bases between them.

The chain carries TRBV6-5 and TRBJ2-4; the match to TRBD1 covers 8 bases. Per germline, CDR1 MNHEY and CDR2 SVGAGI. The CDR3 extends over 15 amino acids. J gave up 3 bases and V 5 bases, and 6 bases lay outside the gene matches. In nucleotides, the CDR3 is TGTGCCAGCAGTCTAACCGGGACAGGCAAAAACATTCAGTACTTC. Encoded protein: CASSLTGTGKNIQYF.

Notes on this clone: Within the sample, other DNA sequences also encode this same CDR3. V usage is TRBV18 and J usage is TRBJ1-1, with unresolved D. This CDR3 is 13 amino acids long. Germline lookup yields CDR1 KGHSH and CDR2 LQKENI. Trimming took 5 bases from V and 0 from J, leaving 7 bases between them. The CDR3 DNA is TGTGCCAGCTCATCGGATCTGAACACTGAAGCTTTCTTT. Translated, it gives CASSSDLNTEAFF.

J is TRBJ2-3 and V is TRBV7-8; TRBD1 aligns across 10 bases. Germline CDR1 SGHVS, CDR2 FQNEAQ. The CDR3 runs to 15 residues. The V and J ends lost 5 bases and 3 bases, in that order; junction bases with no gene match: 5. The CDR3 DNA reads as TGTGCCAGCAGCCGGAGACAGGGGGCGACAGATACGCAGTATTTT. Protein product: CASSRRQGATDTQYF. The full variable domain, in which reference TRBV7-8 and TRBJ2-3 provide the parts outside the CDR3, is GAGVSQSPRYKVAKRGQDVALRCDPISGHVSLFWYQQALGQGPEFLTYFQNEAQLDKSGLPSDRFFAERPEGSVSTLKIQRTQQEDSAVYLCASSRRQGATDTQYFGPGTRLTVL.

This chain uses TRBV19 with TRBJ1-2; D unclear. CDR3 size: 14 residues. Germline-derived CDR1 and CDR2 are LNHDA and SQIVND (reference sequence). V was cut by 9 bases and J by 4 bases, with 18 bases left in between. The CDR3 sequence is CASEPRTVGYGYTF. The CDR3 DNA is TGTGCCAGCGAACCCCGGACGGTAGGCTATGGCTACACCTTC.

The chain couples TRBV6-1 to TRBJ2-7; the D is unclear. Germline CDR1 and CDR2: MNHNS and SASEGT. Between the trimmed V and J ends, which lost 7 bases and 4 bases, there was a span of 14 bases. The CDR3 consists of 13 residues. The CDR3 protein is CASTGHEGYEQYF. The CDR3 DNA sequence: TGTGCCAGCACTGGGCACGAAGGGTACGAGCAGTACTTC.

The chain links TRBV2 to TRBJ2-7; D gene uncertain. CDR1 and CDR2 from the germline V gene are SNHLY and FYNNEI. The CDR3 covers 13 residues. Between the trimmed V and J ends, which lost 8 bases and 6 bases, there was a span of 17 bases. The CDR3, as DNA: TGTGCCAGCTTTGCCGCGGCCTACGCCGAGCAGTACGTC. Translation: CASFAAAYAEQYV.

This clone occurred a few times. The chain recombines TRBV2 with TRBJ1-5; D gene unclear. The germline V and J ends were trimmed by 8 bases and 0 bases, with 11 bases remaining between them. CDR1 SNHLY and CDR2 FYNNEI come from the germline V gene. This CDR3 spans 14 amino acids. The DNA for the CDR3 is TGTGCCAGCCTAGGGAGGAATAGCAATCAGCCCCAGCATTTT. Protein sequence: CASLGRNSNQPQHF.

The J gene is TRBJ1-2, the V gene TRBV29-1; D is undetermined. The CDR3 length is 15 residues. Trimming took 3 bases from V and 1 from J, leaving 15 bases between them. Per the germline V gene, CDR1 is SQVTM and CDR2 is ANQGSEA. The CDR3 DNA is TGCAGCGTTGAGATACCGGATTTTTATAACTATGGCTACACCTTC. Its protein product is CSVEIPDFYNYGYTF.